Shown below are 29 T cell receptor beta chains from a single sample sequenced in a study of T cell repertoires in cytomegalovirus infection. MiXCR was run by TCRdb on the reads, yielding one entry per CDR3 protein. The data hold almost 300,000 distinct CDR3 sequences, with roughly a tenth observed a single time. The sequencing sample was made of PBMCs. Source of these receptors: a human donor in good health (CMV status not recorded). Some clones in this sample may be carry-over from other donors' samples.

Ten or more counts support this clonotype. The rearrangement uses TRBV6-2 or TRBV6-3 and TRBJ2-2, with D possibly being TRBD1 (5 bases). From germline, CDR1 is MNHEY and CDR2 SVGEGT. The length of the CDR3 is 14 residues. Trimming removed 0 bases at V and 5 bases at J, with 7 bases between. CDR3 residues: CASSYSKGTGELFF. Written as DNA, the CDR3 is TGTGCCAGCAGTTACTCGAAGGGGACCGGGGAGCTGTTTTTT.

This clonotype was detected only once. The DNA of the CDR3 is TGTGCCAGTTCAGCCAACAGGGGCTACACCTTC. Residues: CASSANRGYTF. The chain uses TRBV19 and TRBJ1-2; a weak D match, TRBD1 (5 bases). The V and J ends lost 8 bases and 8 bases respectively, with 12 bases between them. The CDR3 covers 11 residues. Germline V lookup: CDR1 LNHDA, CDR2 SQIVND (reference sequence).

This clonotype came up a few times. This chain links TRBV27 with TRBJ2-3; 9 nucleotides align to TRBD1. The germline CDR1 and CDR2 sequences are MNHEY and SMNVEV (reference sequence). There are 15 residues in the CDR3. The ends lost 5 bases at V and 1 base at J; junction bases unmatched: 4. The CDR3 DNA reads TGTGCCAGCAGTACCCGGGACAGGGGCACAGATACGCAGTATTTT. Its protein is CASSTRDRGTDTQYF.

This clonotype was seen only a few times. The CDR3 is CSATGQGVGTGELFF. CDR3 in DNA: TGCAGTGCTACAGGACAGGGGGTTGGGACCGGGGAGCTGTTTTTT. The chain combines TRBV20-1 with TRBJ2-2, with 10 positions matching TRBD1. Germline loops: CDR1 DFQATT, CDR2 SNEGSKA (reference sequence). After removal of 4 bases from V and 5 bases from J, the junction contained 7 bases not matched to a gene. The CDR3 is 15 amino acids.

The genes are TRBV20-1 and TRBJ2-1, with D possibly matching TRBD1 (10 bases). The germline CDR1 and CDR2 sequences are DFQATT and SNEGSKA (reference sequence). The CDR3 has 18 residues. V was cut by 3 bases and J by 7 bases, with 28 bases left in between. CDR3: CSASWDRGWGLAANEQFF. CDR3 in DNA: TGCAGTGCTAGTTGGGACAGGGGTTGGGGACTAGCCGCTAATGAGCAGTTCTTC.

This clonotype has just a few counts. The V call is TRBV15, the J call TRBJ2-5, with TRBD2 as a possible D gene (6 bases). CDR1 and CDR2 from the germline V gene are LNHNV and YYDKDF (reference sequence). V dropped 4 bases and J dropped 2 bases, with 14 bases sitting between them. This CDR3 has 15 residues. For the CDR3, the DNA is TGTGCCACCAGCACTAACTTGGGGGGACAAGAGACCCAGTACTTC. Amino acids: CATSTNLGGQETQYF.

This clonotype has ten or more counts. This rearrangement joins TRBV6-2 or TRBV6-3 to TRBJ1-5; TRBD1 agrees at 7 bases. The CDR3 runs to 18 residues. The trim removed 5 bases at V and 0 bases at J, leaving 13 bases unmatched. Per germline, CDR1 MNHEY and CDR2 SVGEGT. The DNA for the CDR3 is TGTGCCAGCAGTGACTTACCGGGACAGCACTCTAGCAATCAGCCCCAGCATTTT. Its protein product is CASSDLPGQHSSNQPQHF.

CDR3 in amino acids: CASSPPRAGAYEQYV. Written as DNA, the CDR3 is TGTGCCAGCAGCCCACCTAGAGCGGGTGCCTACGAGCAGTACGTC. The chain combines TRBV5-6 with TRBJ2-7; D may be TRBD2 (6 bases). The CDR3 consists of 15 residues. Per the germline V gene, CDR1 is SGHDT and CDR2 is YYEEEE. Trimming pared 4 bases from V and 2 bases from J, leaving 16 bases between.

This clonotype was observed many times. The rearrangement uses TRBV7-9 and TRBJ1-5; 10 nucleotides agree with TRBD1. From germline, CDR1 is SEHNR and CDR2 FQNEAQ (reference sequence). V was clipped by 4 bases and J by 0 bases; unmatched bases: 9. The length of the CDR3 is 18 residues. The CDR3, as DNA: TGTGCCAGCAGCTCGAACCGGGACAGGGGTCCTAGCAATCAGCCCCAGCATTTT. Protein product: CASSSNRDRGPSNQPQHF.

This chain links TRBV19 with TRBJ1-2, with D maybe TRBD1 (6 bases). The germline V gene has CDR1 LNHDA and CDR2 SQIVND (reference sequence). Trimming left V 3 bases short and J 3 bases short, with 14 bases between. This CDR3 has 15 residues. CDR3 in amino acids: CASSIGGQRDYGYTF. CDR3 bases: TGTGCCAGTAGTATTGGTGGACAGAGGGACTATGGCTACACCTTC.

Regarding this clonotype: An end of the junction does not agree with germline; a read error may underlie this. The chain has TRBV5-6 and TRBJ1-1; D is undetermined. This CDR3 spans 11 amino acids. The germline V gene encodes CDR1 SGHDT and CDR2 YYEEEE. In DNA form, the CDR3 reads TGTGCCTGCAGCTCTGCTTTTGAAGCTTTCTTT. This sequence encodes CACSSAFEAFF.

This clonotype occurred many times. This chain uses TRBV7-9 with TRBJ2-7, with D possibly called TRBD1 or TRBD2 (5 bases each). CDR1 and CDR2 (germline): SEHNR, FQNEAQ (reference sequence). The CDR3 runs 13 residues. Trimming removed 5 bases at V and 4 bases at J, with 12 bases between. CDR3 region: CASSVRDRYEQYF. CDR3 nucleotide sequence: TGTGCCAGCAGCGTTAGGGACCGTTACGAGCAGTACTTC. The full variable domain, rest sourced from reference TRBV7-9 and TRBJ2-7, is DTGVSQNPRHKITKRGQNVTFRCDPISEHNRLYWYRQTLGQGPEFLTYFQNEAQLEKSRLLSDRFSAERPKGSFSTLEIQRTEQGDSAMYLCASSVRDRYEQYFGPGTRLTVT.

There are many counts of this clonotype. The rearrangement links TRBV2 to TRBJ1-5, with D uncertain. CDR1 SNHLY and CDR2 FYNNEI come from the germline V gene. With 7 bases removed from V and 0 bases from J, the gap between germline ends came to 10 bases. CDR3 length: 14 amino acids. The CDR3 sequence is CASTDTYSNQPQHF. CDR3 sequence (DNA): TGTGCCAGCACCGACACCTATAGCAATCAGCCCCAGCATTTT.

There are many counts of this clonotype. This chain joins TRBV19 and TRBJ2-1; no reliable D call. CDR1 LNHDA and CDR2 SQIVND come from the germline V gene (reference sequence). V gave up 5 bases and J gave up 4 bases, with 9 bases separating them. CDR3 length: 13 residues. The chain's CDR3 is CASSRRLYNEQFF. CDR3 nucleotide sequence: TGTGCCAGTAGTCGCAGACTTTACAATGAGCAGTTCTTC.

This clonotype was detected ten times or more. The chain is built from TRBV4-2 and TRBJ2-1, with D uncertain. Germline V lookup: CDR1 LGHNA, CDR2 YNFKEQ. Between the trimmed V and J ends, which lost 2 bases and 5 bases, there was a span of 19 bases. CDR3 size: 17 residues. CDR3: CASSQSLAGPRDNEQFF. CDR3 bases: TGTGCCAGCAGCCAAAGCCTCGCCGGACCACGGGACAATGAGCAGTTCTTC.

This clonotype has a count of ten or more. The chain's CDR3 is CSASKGAVYSNQPQHF. For the CDR3, the DNA is TGCAGTGCTAGTAAGGGGGCCGTCTATAGCAATCAGCCCCAGCATTTT. The chain has TRBV20-1 and TRBJ1-5; 7 bases are a match to TRBD1. This CDR3 contains 16 residues. The germline gives CDR1 DFQATT, CDR2 SNEGSKA (reference sequence). With V trimmed by 3 bases and J by 0 bases, 8 bases remained unmatched.

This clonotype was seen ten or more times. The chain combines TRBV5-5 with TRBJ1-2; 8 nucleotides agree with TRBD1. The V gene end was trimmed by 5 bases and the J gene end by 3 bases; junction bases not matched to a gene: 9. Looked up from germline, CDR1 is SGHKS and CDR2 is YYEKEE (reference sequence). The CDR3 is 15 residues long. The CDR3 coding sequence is TGTGCCAGCAGGGCTGCTGGACAGGGCCACTATGGCTACACCTTC. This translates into CASRAAGQGHYGYTF.

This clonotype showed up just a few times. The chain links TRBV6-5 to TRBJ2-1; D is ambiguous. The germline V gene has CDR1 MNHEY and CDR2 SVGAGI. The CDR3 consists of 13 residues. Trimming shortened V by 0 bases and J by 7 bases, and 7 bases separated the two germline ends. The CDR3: CASSYSLGNEQFF. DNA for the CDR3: TGTGCCAGCAGTTACTCCCTGGGGAATGAGCAGTTCTTC.

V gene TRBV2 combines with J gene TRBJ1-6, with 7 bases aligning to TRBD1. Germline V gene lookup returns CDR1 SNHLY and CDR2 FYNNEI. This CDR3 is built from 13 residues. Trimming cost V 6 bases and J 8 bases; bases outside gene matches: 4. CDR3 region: CASSSTGDSPLHF. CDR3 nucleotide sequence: TGTGCCAGCAGCTCTACAGGGGATTCACCCCTCCACTTT.

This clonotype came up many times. DNA for the CDR3: TGTGCCAGCAGTCGGACAGGGGCCTATGGCTACACCTTC. Translation: CASSRTGAYGYTF. The chain employs TRBV28 and TRBJ1-2, with TRBD1 matching 9 bases. This CDR3 has 13 residues. V trimming: 5 bases; J trimming: 4 bases; junction bases outside the gene matches: 2. Germline CDR1 MDHEN, CDR2 SYDVKM.

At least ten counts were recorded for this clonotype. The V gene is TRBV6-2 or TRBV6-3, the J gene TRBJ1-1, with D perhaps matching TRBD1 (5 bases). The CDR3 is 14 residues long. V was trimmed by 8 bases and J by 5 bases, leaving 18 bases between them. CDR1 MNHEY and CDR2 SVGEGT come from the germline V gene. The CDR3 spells CASSSGGRVTEAFF. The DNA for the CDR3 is TGTGCCAGCTCGTCGGGGGGAAGGGTTACTGAAGCTTTCTTT.

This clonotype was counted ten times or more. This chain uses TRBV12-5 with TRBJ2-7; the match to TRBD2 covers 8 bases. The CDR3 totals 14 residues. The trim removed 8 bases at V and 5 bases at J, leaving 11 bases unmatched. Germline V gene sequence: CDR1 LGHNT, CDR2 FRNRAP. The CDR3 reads CASPALAGIDEQYF. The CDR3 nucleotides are TGTGCTAGTCCAGCGTTAGCGGGGATCGACGAGCAGTACTTC.

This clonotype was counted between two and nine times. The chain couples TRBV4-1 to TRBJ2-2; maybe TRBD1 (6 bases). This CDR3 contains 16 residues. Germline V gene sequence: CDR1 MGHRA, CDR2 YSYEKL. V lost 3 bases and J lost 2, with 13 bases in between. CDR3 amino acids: CASSQARQANTGELFF. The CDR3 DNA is TGCGCCAGCAGCCAGGCCCGACAGGCCAACACCGGGGAGCTGTTTTTT.

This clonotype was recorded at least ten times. Written as DNA, the CDR3 is TGTGCCAGCAGCTTCCGGGGGACTAGGGAGACCCAGTACTTC. This codes for CASSFRGTRETQYF. This chain uses TRBV5-6 with TRBJ2-5; 8 positions match TRBD2. Germline V gene lookup returns CDR1 SGHDT and CDR2 YYEEEE. The CDR3 runs to 14 residues. V trimming: 2 bases; J trimming: 5 bases; junction bases outside the gene matches: 5.

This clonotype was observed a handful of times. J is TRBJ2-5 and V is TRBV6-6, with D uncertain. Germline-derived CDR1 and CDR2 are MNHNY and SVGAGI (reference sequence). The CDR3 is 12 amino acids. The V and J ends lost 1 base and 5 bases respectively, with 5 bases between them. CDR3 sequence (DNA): TGTGCCAGCAGTTACTGGTCGGAGACCCAGTACTTC. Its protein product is CASSYWSETQYF.

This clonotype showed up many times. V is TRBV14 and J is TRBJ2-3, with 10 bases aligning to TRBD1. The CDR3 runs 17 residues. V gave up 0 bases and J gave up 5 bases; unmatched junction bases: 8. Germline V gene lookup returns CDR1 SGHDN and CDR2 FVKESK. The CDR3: CASSQDRTGGRRDTQYF. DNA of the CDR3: TGTGCCAGCAGCCAAGATCGGACAGGGGGTAGGAGAGATACGCAGTATTTT. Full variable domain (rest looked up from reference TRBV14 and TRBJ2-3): EAGVTQFPSHSVIEKGQTVTLRCDPISGHDNLYWYRRVMGKEIKFLLHFVKESKQDESGMPNNRFLAERTGGTYSTLKVQPAELEDSGVYFCASSQDRTGGRRDTQYFGPGTRLTVL.

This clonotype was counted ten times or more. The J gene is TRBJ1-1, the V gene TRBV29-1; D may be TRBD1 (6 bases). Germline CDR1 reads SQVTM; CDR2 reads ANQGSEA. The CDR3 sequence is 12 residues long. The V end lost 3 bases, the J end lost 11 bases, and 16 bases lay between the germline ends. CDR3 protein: CSVEVQGRDAFF. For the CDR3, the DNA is TGCAGCGTTGAGGTTCAGGGGAGAGACGCTTTCTTT.

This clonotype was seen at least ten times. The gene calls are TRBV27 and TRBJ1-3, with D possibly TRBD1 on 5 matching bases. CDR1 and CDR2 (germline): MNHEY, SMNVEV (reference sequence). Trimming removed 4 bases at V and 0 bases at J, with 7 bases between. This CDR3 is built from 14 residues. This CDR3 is CASSSGLSGNTIYF. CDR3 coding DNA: TGTGCCAGCAGTTCGGGGCTCTCTGGAAACACCATATATTTT.

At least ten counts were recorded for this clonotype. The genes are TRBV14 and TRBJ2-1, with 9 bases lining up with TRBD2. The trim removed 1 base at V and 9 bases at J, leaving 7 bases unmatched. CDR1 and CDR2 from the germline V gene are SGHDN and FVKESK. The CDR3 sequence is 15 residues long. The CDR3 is CASSQVRGGHGEQFF. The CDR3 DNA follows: TGTGCCAGCAGCCAAGTGCGGGGGGGCCACGGTGAGCAGTTCTTC.